The rows below give T cell receptor beta chains drawn from one sample of a study of T-cell memory formation after mild COVID-19. TCRdb fed the 5' RACE reads into MiXCR, producing one record per CDR3 protein. Of 300,000 to 400,000 distinct CDR3 sequences in the sample, over 25% were seen once. The source material was PBMCs or a T cell subset sorted from them (not recorded which). These receptors originate from an adult woman who had mild COVID-19 (a few samples of this study predate the infection). Cell type and time point are not known. Both conserved end residues are part of each CDR3. D genes are given only for firm matches. Only some rows state a clone size, as once, few, many or a class for expanded clones.

J gene,D gene,clone size,V gene,CDR3 DNA,CDR3 protein
TRBJ2-5,TRBD2,few,TRBV25-1,TGTGCCAGCGGTCTAGCGGGGCCCCAAGAGACCCAGTACTTC,CASGLAGPQETQYF
TRBJ2-3,TRBD2,.,TRBV12-3/TRBV12-4,TGTGCCAGCAGTTTTCTAGCGGGAGCAGATACGCAGTATTTT,CASSFLAGADTQYF
TRBJ1-5,TRBD1,once,TRBV19,TGTGCCAGTGTTAAACGACAGGGGCGCCCTCAGCCCCAGCATTTT,CASVKRQGRPQPQHF
TRBJ1-3,TRBD1,few,TRBV7-3,TGTGCCAGCAGCTACCGGGACAGGGAGGTGACCGGAAACACCATATATTTT,CASSYRDREVTGNTIYF
TRBJ2-1,.,.,TRBV18,TGTGCCAGCTCACCGGGACGGCGAGGATACAATGAGCAGTTCTTC,CASSPGRRGYNEQFF
TRBJ1-5,.,once,TRBV7-9,TGTGCCAGCAGCTTCGAGGGGGGTCAGCCCCAGCATTTT,CASSFEGGQPQHF
TRBJ1-2,.,.,TRBV7-3,TGTGCCAGCAGCGAGGGCCCTGGTCGGGACTATGGCTACACCTTC,CASSEGPGRDYGYTF
TRBJ2-1,.,few,TRBV29-1,TGCAGCACCCCGGGACTCCGCTCCTACAATGAGCAGTTCTTC,CSTPGLRSYNEQFF
TRBJ2-3,TRBD2,few,TRBV11-1,TGTGCCAGCAGCTTAACGGCGAGCGGGGCAGATACGCAGTATTTT,CASSLTASGADTQYF
TRBJ2-5,.,few,TRBV7-2,TGTGCCAGCAGCTTAGAGTTGCCGGGACGGAGATTCCAAGAGACCCAGTACTTC,CASSLELPGRRFQETQYF
TRBJ2-3,TRBD2,once,TRBV4-2,TGTGCCAGCAGCCAATATTATGTCGGCGGGAGCTCAGATACGCAGTATTTT,CASSQYYVGGSSDTQYF
TRBJ2-1,.,few,TRBV20-1,TGCAGTGCTAGTATGCTTGCTGAGCAGTTCTTC,CSASMLAEQFF
TRBJ2-3,.,.,TRBV29-1,TGCAGCGCGGTGCCGGACAGCCGCATAACAGATACGCAGTATTTT,CSAVPDSRITDTQYF
TRBJ2-3,.,.,TRBV11-2,TGTGCCAGCAGGTCCTGGGGTCGCAACACAGATACGCAGTATTTT,CASRSWGRNTDTQYF
TRBJ1-6,.,.,TRBV12-3/TRBV12-4,TGTGCCAGCAGTGAGCGGGGGGTATATAATTCACCCCTCCACTTT,CASSERGVYNSPLHF
TRBJ2-5,.,.,TRBV28,TGTGCCAGCAACCCGGGAGAGGCGCCGGAGACCCAGTACTTC,CASNPGEAPETQYF
TRBJ2-7,.,.,TRBV27,TGTGCCAGCAGTCCCCTCAGGGAATTCGGCGCCTACGAGCAGTACTTC,CASSPLREFGAYEQYF
TRBJ2-1,TRBD2,few,TRBV20-1,TGCAGTGCCCCCAAGCGGGGTAGCTCCTACAATGAGCAGTTCTTC,CSAPKRGSSYNEQFF
TRBJ2-6,TRBD1,.,TRBV5-1,TGCGCCAGCAGCCTATTTCGAGGGCAGCAGGGGGCGCGTGGGGCCAACGTCCTGACTTTC,CASSLFRGQQGARGANVLTF
TRBJ1-4,.,.,TRBV5-1,TGCGCCAGCAGCCCACGGGGGGGGAGTGGTGAAAAACTGTTTTTT,CASSPRGGSGEKLFF
TRBJ2-2,TRBD1,.,TRBV9,TGTGCCAGCAGCGTGAGACAGGGATTCGCCGGGGAGCTGTTTTTT,CASSVRQGFAGELFF
TRBJ2-2,.,once,TRBV2,TGTGCCAGCAATAACAGGGCGGACACCGGGGAGCTGTTTTTT,CASNNRADTGELFF
TRBJ2-5,TRBD1,few,TRBV7-9,TGTGCCAGCAGCCCCGCGGGGACAGGGTATCTTGCAGAGACCCAGTACTTC,CASSPAGTGYLAETQYF
TRBJ2-3,TRBD2,few,TRBV5-1,TGCGCCAGCAGCTTGGGGACTAGCGCTGGAGATACGCAGTATTTT,CASSLGTSAGDTQYF
TRBJ2-1,TRBD2,few,TRBV29-1,TGCAGCGGGGGGACTAGCGGGTACAATGAGCAGTTCTTC,CSGGTSGYNEQFF
TRBJ2-3,TRBD2,.,TRBV2,TGTGCCAGCAGCGGGACTAGCGGATCAGATACGCAGTATTTT,CASSGTSGSDTQYF
TRBJ2-3,TRBD2,.,TRBV3-1,TGTGCCAGCCGCTCGGTTCGCAGGGAGGGGGATACGCAGTATTTT,CASRSVRREGDTQYF
TRBJ2-2,.,few,TRBV2,TGTGCCAGCAGCCCCCCGGGACCCACACTCGCCGGGGAGCTGTTTTTT,CASSPPGPTLAGELFF
TRBJ2-7,.,few,TRBV6-2/TRBV6-3,TGTGCCAGCAGCAAAGGGGCAACCGCGCTCGAGCAGTACTTC,CASSKGATALEQYF
TRBJ2-7,.,.,TRBV2,TGTGCCAGCAGTGACCCTCAGTACTTC,CASSDPQYF
TRBJ2-3,.,.,TRBV28,TGTGCCAGCAGTCGAGGAGTGTTAGATACGCAGTATTTT,CASSRGVLDTQYF
TRBJ1-2,.,.,TRBV5-1,TGCGCCAGCAGCTCAGAAGACAGGTCCTATGGCTACACCTTC,CASSSEDRSYGYTF
TRBJ1-1,.,.,TRBV9,TGTGCCAGCTCTTCGGGTTTTAACACTGAAGCTTTCTTT,CASSSGFNTEAFF
TRBJ2-3,TRBD2,.,TRBV3-1,TGTGCCAGCACTTTAGCGGGGGGGCCCGCAGATACGCAGTATTTT,CASTLAGGPADTQYF
TRBJ1-2,TRBD1,.,TRBV5-1,TGCGCCAGCAGCATAGACAGGGGGCAAAGTGGCTACACCTTC,CASSIDRGQSGYTF
TRBJ2-3,TRBD2,many,TRBV7-2,TGTGCCAGCAGCTTAGGCGTTGACGGGGGGACCACAGATACGCAGTATTTT,CASSLGVDGGTTDTQYF
TRBJ2-1,.,.,TRBV15,TGTGCCACCAGCAGTAGAACTTGGGCGGCTGAGCAGTTCTTC,CATSSRTWAAEQFF
TRBJ1-2,TRBD1,few,TRBV20-1,TGCAGTGCGACTACGACAGGGATCAACTATGGCTACACCTTC,CSATTTGINYGYTF
TRBJ2-1,.,.,TRBV9,TGTGCCAGCAGCGTAGCGAGAGGGGGGCCCGAGCAGTTCTTC,CASSVARGGPEQFF
TRBJ1-1,TRBD1,.,TRBV4-1,TGCGCCAGCAGCCAACCCGGGACAGGGAAAGGAGCTTTCTTT,CASSQPGTGKGAFF
TRBJ2-1,.,few,TRBV20-1,TGCAGTGCCGTCACTACGGATGAGCAGTTCTTC,CSAVTTDEQFF
TRBJ2-7,.,few,TRBV12-3/TRBV12-4,TGTGCCAGCAGTTCCCCGACAGTTTCCTACGAGCAGTACTTC,CASSSPTVSYEQYF
TRBJ2-2,.,few,TRBV6-6,TGTGCCAGCTCAGGAGGCACCGGGGAGCTGTTTTTT,CASSGGTGELFF
TRBJ2-7,.,.,TRBV7-6,TGTGCCAGCAGCTTGGAGGGCACTACCGGCGAGCAGTACTTC,CASSLEGTTGEQYF
TRBJ2-6,.,many,TRBV12-3/TRBV12-4,TGTGCCAGCAGTTTTTCTACAGGGTCTGGGGCCAACGTCCTGACTTTC,CASSFSTGSGANVLTF
TRBJ2-1,TRBD2,few,TRBV12-3/TRBV12-4,TGTGCCAGCAGGAAACAGCGGGGCGCGGGGAGGGAGCAGTTCTTC,CASRKQRGAGREQFF
TRBJ1-5,TRBD1,.,TRBV12-3/TRBV12-4,TGTGCCAGCAGTTCACCTACAGGGACAGCAGCGCAGCCCCAGCATTTT,CASSSPTGTAAQPQHF
TRBJ2-4,TRBD2,few,TRBV20-1,TGCAGTGCCTACTTCCCGGGACTAGCGGGAGAGGGCAAAAACATTCAGTACTTC,CSAYFPGLAGEGKNIQYF
TRBJ1-3,.,few,TRBV11-2,TGTGCCAGCAGCCGGCCTGGAAACACCATATATTTT,CASSRPGNTIYF
TRBJ2-7,TRBD1,.,TRBV19,TGTGCCAGTAGACGGAACAGGGGTTTCCCCTACGAGCAGTACTTC,CASRRNRGFPYEQYF
TRBJ1-2,TRBD1,.,TRBV4-3,TGCGCCAGCAGCCAAGGTATTGGACAGGGGGCGGAAGGCTACACCTTC,CASSQGIGQGAEGYTF
TRBJ2-5,.,few,TRBV5-1,TGCGCCAGCAGCTCTTCGGGGGGCTACCAAGAGACCCAGTACTTC,CASSSSGGYQETQYF
TRBJ1-1,TRBD1,.,TRBV6-5,TGTGCCAGCAGGGGACAGGGCAGGTGGAACACTGAAGCTTTCTTT,CASRGQGRWNTEAFF